Described below is a single TCR beta chain sequence and its context. Its antigen remains undetermined. No much larger clonotype is one base removed from it; base qualities were not supplied. The treatment or condition tag for this specimen amounts to: approximately 9-day PBMC culture with coronavirus spike peptide pools or control peptides (ViraFEST assay). The ViraFEST assay was used in the study, in which antigen-specific T cells were expanded with peptide pools and expanded clonotypes were subsequently identified by TCR sequencing. Positive SARS-CoV-2 PCR tests in the convalescent patients dated from March to December 2020, before Alpha, Beta and Delta variants emerged in the United States. Each well held 2 million to 2.5 million PBMCs cultured with roughly 9.2 ug/ml peptide pools in IMDM containing approximately 5% human AB serum and roughly 10 IU/ml IL-2. On days 3 and 7, half of the culture medium was replaced with fresh IL-2-containing medium. After 10 to 11 days of culture, CD4+ T cells were isolated by negative selection using the EasySep CD4+ T cell isolation kit. Ficoll-Paque Plus gradient centrifugation was used to isolate PBMCs from whole blood, and the isolated PBMCs were then either used fresh or cryopreserved at -140C. Culture conditions were generally each tested in triplicate wells.

Library construction relied on PCR. DNA from cultured CD4+ T cells was subjected to TCR sequencing with the Oncomine TCR Beta short-read assay at the Johns Hopkins FTIC core. The QIAamp micro DNA kit was used to extract genomic DNA from the cultured CD4+ T cells. The Oncomine TCR Beta libraries from cultured CD4+ T cells were pooled using unique dual indexes and then sequenced on an Illumina iSeq 100. The authors processed their data as follows. Non-productive sequences were filtered out, and CDR3s that did not start with C, did not end with F or W, or were shorter than 7 amino acids were discarded. Antigen-specific clonotypes were identified using the MANAFEST web application through comparison of peptide-stimulated wells with reference and other culture wells. An FDR below 0.05, an odds ratio above 5, and a productive frequency above 0.1% in at least two of three replicate wells were required for clones to be considered positive. A clonotype was classed as cross-reactive if the clonotype showed significant expansion both in SARS-CoV-2 spike wells and in at least one common cold coronavirus spike condition. Levenshtein distances (stringdist) and unrooted phylogenetic trees (ape) in R version 3.6.1 were used to assess CDR3 homology. Through fastp at Q25 and MiXCR, TCRdb rebuilt clones from the public reads, retaining in-frame beta chains. Every distinct CDR3 protein forms one entry, paired with its most common genes and DNA. TCRdb assigned the V and J calls; the authors' analysis was not used. The sample table contains under 25,000 distinct CDR3 sequences; only one count was recorded for 40% to 50% of them. 20% to 30% of the sample is in the top ten clones.

These data originate in a study of vaccination and CD4 T cells after COVID-19 (dated by TCRdb to 2021 to 2024). Regarding the study in general: Every convalescent patient had a positive nasal swab PCR test for SARS-CoV-2, with mild disease in several patients and severe disease in one. In some eleven COVID-19 convalescent patients and a handful of infection-naive healthy vaccine recipients, researchers compared the spike-specific CD4+ TCR repertoire from before mRNA vaccination with the repertoire from after. Post-COVID blood samples were collected from convalescent patients a median of approximately 93 days after diagnosis, with a range of about 30 to 180 days. Post-vaccine blood samples were taken a median of 72 days after the second vaccine dose, with a range of roughly 14 to 241 days. For stimulating the cultures, overlapping spike peptide pools were used, derived from SARS-CoV-2 as well as from the common cold coronaviruses HCoV-NL63, HCoV-OC43 and HCoV-229E. In the convalescent cohort there were six males and four females, among whom were two Hispanic individuals, seven Caucasians, two Asians and one multiracial person. Control cultures used a CEFX viral epitope pool as positive control, an HIV-1 Nef peptide pool as negative control, or no peptide. Participants got two doses of the Pfizer-BioNTech BNT162b2 vaccine (n=8) or two doses of the Moderna mRNA-1273 vaccine (n=2).

The paper as a whole reports these results and caveats: In convalescent patients, a median 86.3% of post-vaccine SARS-CoV-2-reactive clones were detected only after vaccination, and vaccine-specific priming was suggested by this finding. In convalescent patients, nearly all vaccine-specific clones (304 of 307) were found to be mono-reactive for SARS-CoV-2 spike rather than cross-reactive with common cold coronaviruses. An increase in the median number of SARS-CoV-2-reactive clonotypes from some 20 after infection to 38 after vaccination was observed, but the change was not found to be significant. Relatively few convalescent patients were included in the study, and early timepoints after natural infection were not analyzed.

CDR1 and CDR2, looked up from the germline V gene, are MDHEN and SYDVKM. V and J are truncated by 7 bases and 1 base respectively, leaving an intervening sequence of 17 bases. The CDR3 holds 16 amino acids from the cysteine to the phenylalanine. Just CDR3 DNA is preserved here, 48 bases in frame from base 1. This TCR was recovered from a human donor who had recovered from COVID-19. This chain joins TRBV28 to TRBJ1-3, with the D gene not confidently named. The sample consisted of CD4+ T cells from blood, cultured in vitro, taken before SARS-CoV-2 vaccination. The DNA sequence reads TGTGCCAGCACCACCCCAGGCCTGGGGTCTGGAAACACCATATATTTT. Its product reads: CASTTPGLGSGNTIYF.